This T cell receptor beta chain was identified during a study of blood T cells in healthy people across ages. With a J-beta primer mix and a sample-barcoded 5' primer, a second PCR ran roughly 6 to 11 cycles. MiXCR, applied by TCRdb to the 5' RACE reads, yields one record per CDR3 protein. The repertoire holds approximately 580,000 distinct CDR3 sequences, with about 24% as singletons. Germline V CDR1 and CDR2: MDHEN, SYDVKM. The CDR3 extends over 14 amino acids. These data were likewise used in another study, on T cells of mothers and their children. As reported in that work: Material was donated by three healthy Caucasian mothers and their six children.

The specimen sequenced was blood. This TCR was sampled from a boy between 10 and 17 years old in good health. This sequence joins TRBV28 and TRBJ2-5; TRBD1 matches at 7 bases. The J call may not be correct, given that the DNA end is closer to TRBJ2-1. CDR3 bases: TGTGCCAGCCGGACCGGGACAGCTGGCCGCGCGCAGTTCTTC. The encoded protein is CASRTGTAGRAQFF.